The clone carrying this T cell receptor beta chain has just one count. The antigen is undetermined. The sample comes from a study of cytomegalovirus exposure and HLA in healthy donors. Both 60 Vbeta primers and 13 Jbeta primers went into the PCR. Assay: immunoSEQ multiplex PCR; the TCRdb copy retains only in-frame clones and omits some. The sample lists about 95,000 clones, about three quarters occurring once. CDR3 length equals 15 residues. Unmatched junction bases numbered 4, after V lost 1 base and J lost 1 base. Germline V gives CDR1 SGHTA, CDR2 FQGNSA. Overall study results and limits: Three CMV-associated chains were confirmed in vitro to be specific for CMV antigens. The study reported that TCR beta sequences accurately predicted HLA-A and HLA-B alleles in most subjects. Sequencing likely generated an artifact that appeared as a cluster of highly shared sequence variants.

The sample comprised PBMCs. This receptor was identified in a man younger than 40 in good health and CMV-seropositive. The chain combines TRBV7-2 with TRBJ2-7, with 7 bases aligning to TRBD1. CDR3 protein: CASSLEAGGSYEQYF. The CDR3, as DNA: TGTGCCAGCAGCTTAGAGGCAGGGGGTTCCTACGAGCAGTACTTC.